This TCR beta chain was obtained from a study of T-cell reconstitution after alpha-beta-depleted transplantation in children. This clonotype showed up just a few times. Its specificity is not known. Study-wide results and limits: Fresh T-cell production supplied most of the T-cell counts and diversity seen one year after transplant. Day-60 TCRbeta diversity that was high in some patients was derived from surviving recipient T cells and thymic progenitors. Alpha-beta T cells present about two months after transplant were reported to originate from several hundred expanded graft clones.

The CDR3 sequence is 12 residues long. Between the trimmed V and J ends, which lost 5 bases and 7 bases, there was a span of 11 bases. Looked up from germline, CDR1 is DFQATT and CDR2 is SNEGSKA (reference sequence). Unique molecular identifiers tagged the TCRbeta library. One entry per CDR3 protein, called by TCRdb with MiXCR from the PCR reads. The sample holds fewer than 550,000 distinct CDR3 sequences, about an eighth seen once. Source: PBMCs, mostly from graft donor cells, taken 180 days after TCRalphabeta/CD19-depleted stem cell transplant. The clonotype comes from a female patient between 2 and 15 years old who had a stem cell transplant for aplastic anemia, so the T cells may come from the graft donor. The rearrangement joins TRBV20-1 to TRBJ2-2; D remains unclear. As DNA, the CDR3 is TGCAGTGCTTCCCGGCCCCTCGGGGAGCTGTTTTTT. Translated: CSASRPLGELFF.